Presented here are 17 T cell receptor beta chains from one specimen sequenced in a study of tumor-infiltrating lymphocytes in primary liver carcinoma (dated by TCRdb to 2016 to 2017). Without any cell sorting, total RNA and DNA were extracted together from 20-30 mg of bulk tissue using the AllPrep DNA/RNA mini kit. Sequencing was carried out with an Illumina HiSeq 2500. Using a constant-region primer and ProtoScript II reverse transcriptase, TCRbeta-specific cDNA was reverse-transcribed from around 500 ng total RNA. TCRbeta libraries were built with three nested multiplex PCR rounds, a slightly modified ARM-PCR procedure. Multiplex TRBV1-TRBV30 forward primers and a Cbeta reverse primer were used in the first two PCR rounds, each of which was run for approximately 9 cycles. Starting from the raw public reads, TCRdb applied fastp trimming at Q25, assembled clones with MiXCR and retained in-frame beta chains. Rows matching on CDR3 protein sequence are summarized as one entry with the most common DNA and genes. The sample table shows tens of thousands of distinct CDR3 sequences, and 72% are seen once. Of the sample, approximately 20% falls within the top ten clones.

The sample consisted of liver tumor tissue from sampling region 1. The sample's cell subset or site, from its label and the paper: tumor region T1, superior pole. These receptors all come from a man aged 40-49 years with primary liver carcinoma and hepatitis B virus infection.

The chain employs TRBV10-2 and TRBJ2-2; 8 bases are a match to TRBD2. CDR3 length equals 17 residues. Germline values: CDR1 WSHSY, CDR2 SAAADI. Trimming removed 3 bases from V and 8 bases from J; junction bases left unmatched: 14. The CDR3 protein is CASSEIPGGGSTGELFF. In DNA, the CDR3 is TGCGCCAGCAGTGAAATCCCGGGAGGGGGGAGCACGGGGGAGCTGTTTTTT.

The chain uses TRBV20-1 and TRBJ2-1; 7 positions agree with TRBD1. V trimming: 0 bases; J trimming: 12 bases; junction bases outside the gene matches: 14. This CDR3 spans 15 amino acids. Germline V gene lookup returns CDR1 DFQATT and CDR2 SNEGSKA (reference sequence). In nucleotides, the CDR3 is TGCAGTGCTAGAGATGTGACAGGGATTGGGAGTGGGCAGTTCTTC. Its translation is CSARDVTGIGSGQFF.

This sequence joins TRBV5-6 and TRBJ2-1; 7 bases fit TRBD1. The CDR3 is 15 residues long. In germline, CDR1 is SGHDT, CDR2 YYEEEE. Trimming at V came to 4 bases and at J to 8 bases, leaving 12 bases not matched to a gene. The CDR3, as DNA: TGTGCCAGCAGCAGACAGGGTATTATACTGGATGAGCAGTTCTTC. Protein: CASSRQGIILDEQFF. The full variable domain, its missing parts supplied by reference TRBV5-6 and TRBJ2-1, is DAGVTQSPTHLIKTRGQQVTLRCSPKSGHDTVSWYQQALGQGPQFIFQYYEEEERQRGNFPDRFSGHQFPNYSSELNVNALLLGDSALYLCASSRQGIILDEQFFGPGTRLTVL.

As concerns this clonotype: This clone may be a read error of a much larger clone one base away. The genes are TRBV7-9 and TRBJ2-7; D is possibly TRBD2 (6 bases). The length of the CDR3 is 19 residues. In germline, CDR1 is SEHNR, CDR2 FQNEAQ (reference sequence). Deletions cut 7 bases from V and 2 bases from J, with 30 bases between. Here the CDR3 DNA reads TGTGCCAGCAACCATCCCGTGGAGGGCAAAACGTTCAACCCCTACGAGCAGTACTTC. Its protein product is CASNHPVEGKTFNPYEQYF.

Details on this clonotype: A single base separates this from a much larger clone, so it may be a read error. The chain carries TRBV28 and TRBJ1-1; D uncertain. The CDR3 sequence is 14 residues long. Germline CDR1 MDHEN, CDR2 SYDVKM. CDR3 DNA sequence: TGTGTCAGCAGTCTCCCGGAATGGGCTACTAAAGCTTTCTTT. This translates into CVSSLPEWATKAFF.

This rearrangement joins TRBV29-1 to TRBJ2-5, with no clear D. The CDR3 length is 13 residues. Trimming removed 5 bases from V and 5 bases from J, with 15 bases in between. In germline, CDR1 is SQVTM, CDR2 ANQGSEA. The CDR3 sequence: CSVSVRSAETQYF. CDR3 coding DNA: TGCAGCGTTAGTGTGAGGAGCGCTGAGACCCAGTACTTC.

The gene calls are TRBV11-2 and TRBJ2-7; 8 nucleotides line up with TRBD2. V shed 6 bases, J shed 4 bases, and the junction held 20 bases outside the gene matches. Germline-derived CDR1 and CDR2 are SGHAT and FQNNGV. The CDR3 spans 18 residues. For the CDR3, the DNA is TGTGCCAGCAGTTTATACGTTGGACTAGCTGGAGGGGGATACGAGCAGTACTTC. It yields the protein CASSLYVGLAGGGYEQYF.

With respect to this clonotype: At one end the junction does not follow the germline gene, possibly because of a read error. The V and J genes are TRBV4-2 and TRBJ1-5; D is perhaps TRBD1 (5 bases). Germline CDR1 and CDR2: LGHNA and YNFKEQ. The CDR3 extends over 16 amino acids. The CDR3: CASGQDGGRGGQPQHF. As DNA, the CDR3 is TGTGCCAGCGGCCAAGATGGAGGGCGGGGGGGGCAGCCCCAGCATTTT.

The sample holds many counts of this clonotype. The V and J genes are TRBV6-5 and TRBJ2-1, with 10 bases fitting TRBD2. The CDR3 has 16 residues. Germline CDR1 and CDR2: MNHEY and SVGAGI. Trimming removed 0 bases from V and 6 bases from J; junction bases left unmatched: 5. CDR3 sequence (DNA): TGTGCCAGCAGTTACTCTGGGATAGCGGGAGGCAATGAGCAGTTCTTC. Protein product: CASSYSGIAGGNEQFF.

Notes on this clonotype: A much larger clone lies a single base off, so this may be a read error. This chain joins TRBV4-1 and TRBJ2-5; a possible D gene is TRBD2 (6 bases). The CDR3 has 15 amino acids. Per the germline V gene, CDR1 is MGHRA and CDR2 is YSYEKL. Trimming took 0 bases from V and 10 from J, leaving 18 bases between them. CDR3 nucleotides: TGCGCCAGCAGCCAAGATAGGACTAAGCCGGGGATCCAGTACTTC. It is translated as CASSQDRTKPGIQYF.

The chain has TRBV30 and TRBJ2-3; 7 nucleotides agree with TRBD2. The germline gives CDR1 GTSNPN, CDR2 SVGIG (reference sequence). The CDR3 consists of 14 residues. The CDR3: CACSVGGGADTQYF. The CDR3 DNA sequence: TGTGCTTGTAGTGTCGGCGGGGGAGCAGATACGCAGTATTTT.

For this clonotype: Germline and junction disagree at one end, which may indicate a read error. The chain combines TRBV12-3 or TRBV12-4 with TRBJ2-7; TRBD1 or TRBD2 may be the D gene (5 bases each). CDR3 size: 14 residues. The CDR3 bases are TGTGCCAGCAGTATCCAAAACGGGGCCTACGAGCGGTACTTC. Amino acid sequence: CASSIQNGAYERYF.

To note about this clonotype: Germline is not matched at one junction end, which may reflect a read error. The chain couples TRBV29-1 to TRBJ1-1, with TRBD1 identical over 8 bases. The CDR3 length is 15 residues. The V gene's germline CDR1 is SQVTM and CDR2 ANQGSEA. The CDR3 DNA reads TGCAGCGTTGAAGCGGGGGACAGGAGTCACCTTGAAGCTTCCTTT. Translating gives CSVEAGDRSHLEASF.

Remarks on this clonotype: This is likely a read error, given that the CDR3 carries no conserved phenylalanine or tryptophan at its end. The chain links TRBV6-2 or TRBV6-3 to TRBJ2-7, with unresolved D. Looked up from germline, CDR1 is MNHEY and CDR2 is SVGEGT. The CDR3 consists of 11 residues. This CDR3 is CSSSRTYEQYI. DNA of the CDR3: TGTTCCAGCAGCCGTACCTACGAGCAGTACATC.

As regards this clonotype: Being one base from a much bigger clone, this may be a read error. V usage is TRBV28 and J usage is TRBJ2-5; no firm D call. The germline gives CDR1 MDHEN, CDR2 SYDVKM. The length of the CDR3 is 14 residues. CDR3 DNA: TGTGGCAGCAGCTCCGGGCCTCTCGGGGAGACCCAGTACTTC. It encodes CGSSSGPLGETQYF.

On this clonotype itself: It may be a read error: a sequence one base away is much more abundant. The chain links TRBV4-1 to TRBJ2-7, with D possibly matching TRBD2 (5 bases). The CDR3 covers 13 residues. CDR1 and CDR2 (germline): MGHRA, YSYEKL. CDR3 in DNA: TGCGCCAGCAGCAACCCCCCGGGGAACGAGCGGTACTTC. Protein product: CASSNPPGNERYF.

The chain links TRBV6-6 to TRBJ2-7; D is ambiguous. Germline-derived CDR1 and CDR2 are MNHNY and SVGAGI (reference sequence). Trimming removed 8 bases from V and 1 base from J, with 12 bases in between. The CDR3 length is 13 residues. The CDR3 DNA reads as TGTGCCAGCCAAACGTCTAGTTCCTACGAGCAGTACTTC. This encodes CASQTSSSYEQYF.